The 19 T cell receptor beta chains below were found in one sample sequenced in a study of cytomegalovirus exposure and HLA in healthy donors. PCR involved 60 Vbeta and 13 Jbeta primers. Measured with immunoSEQ multiplex PCR; TCRdb has only the in-frame clones, and not every one. The table lists more than 95,000 clones, about three quarters of them singletons. The source material was PBMCs. The source of these receptors is a man aged 50-59 years in good health and CMV-seronegative.

The chain's CDR3 is CASGQLAVYSRAPEAFF. In DNA form, the CDR3 reads TGTGCCAGCGGCCAGTTAGCGGTTTATAGTCGTGCCCCTGAAGCTTTCTTT. This chain uses TRBV2 with TRBJ1-1; the D is unclear. CDR1 and CDR2 (germline): SNHLY, FYNNEI. There are 17 residues in the CDR3. Deletions cut 8 bases from V and 6 bases from J, with 28 bases between.

This rearrangement joins TRBV18 to TRBJ2-5, with TRBD1 as a possible D gene (6 bases). The DNA end is a closer match to TRBJ2-7, so the J assignment may be wrong. The CDR3 consists of 16 residues. Germline loops: CDR1 KGHSH, CDR2 LQKENI. The CDR3 reads CASSPVRGDTSYEQYF. CDR3 DNA: TGTGCCAGCTCACCTGTCAGGGGCGATACCTCCTACGAGCAGTACTTC.

The V call is TRBV5-1, the J call TRBJ2-1; no clear D. From germline, CDR1 is SGHRS and CDR2 YFSETQ. The length of the CDR3 is 15 residues. V lost 2 bases to trimming and J lost 0 bases, with 9 bases between them. CDR3 nucleotides: TGCGCCAGCAGCTTCGCGGAAAGCTCCTACAATGAGCAGTTCTTC. Its translation: CASSFAESSYNEQFF.

J is TRBJ2-6 and V is TRBV16; the match to TRBD2 covers 7 bases. The CDR3 totals 20 residues. With V trimmed by 2 bases and J by 2 bases, 15 bases remained unmatched. Germline lookup yields CDR1 KGHSY and CDR2 FQNENV. The CDR3 sequence: CASSQRWLSAGKTGANVLTF. CDR3 DNA: TGTGCCAGCAGCCAAAGGTGGTTATCAGCGGGAAAAACTGGGGCCAACGTCCTGACTTTC.

There are a few counts of this clone. For the CDR3, the DNA is TGCAGTGCTGGGGGAGGGGGTGAGCAGTTCTTC. It specifies CSAGGGGEQFF. The chain combines TRBV20-1 with TRBJ2-1, with D possibly matching TRBD2 (7 bases). V was trimmed by 5 bases and J by 9 bases, leaving 11 bases between them. The CDR3 spans 11 residues. Germline V gene sequence: CDR1 DFQATT, CDR2 SNEGSKA (reference sequence).

CDR3 bases: TGCAGCGTCCAGACAGGTAACGCTGGAACTGAAGCTTTCTTT. It specifies CSVQTGNAGTEAFF. The chain is built from TRBV29-1 and TRBJ1-1; D may be TRBD1 (6 bases). The CDR3 sequence is 14 residues long. Germline CDR1 and CDR2: SQVTM and ANQGSEA. V lost 6 bases and J 5 bases, leaving 19 bases between the germline ends.

This clone occurred a few times. The V call is TRBV9, the J call TRBJ2-5; 10 bases fit TRBD2. The germline V gene encodes CDR1 SGDLS and CDR2 YYNGEE. The CDR3 consists of 15 residues. V lost 6 bases to trimming and J lost 5 bases; unmatched junction nucleotides: 10. The DNA of the CDR3 is TGTGCCAGCACTAGCTCTAGCGGGGGCCGGGAGACCCAGTACTTC. This sequence encodes CASTSSSGGRETQYF.

The rearrangement uses TRBV5-6 and TRBJ2-5, with D possibly being TRBD2 (6 bases). The germline V and J ends were trimmed by 4 bases and 5 bases, with 18 bases remaining between them. The CDR3 has 15 amino acids. The germline V gene encodes CDR1 SGHDT and CDR2 YYEEEE. The CDR3 DNA sequence: TGTGCCAGCAGCCGCACTACGACTAGAGGGGAGACCCAGTACTTC. Translating it yields CASSRTTTRGETQYF. The entire variable domain, with the rest obtained from reference TRBV5-6 and TRBJ2-5, is as follows: DAGVTQSPTHLIKTRGQQVTLRCSPKSGHDTVSWYQQALGQGPQFIFQYYEEEERQRGNFPDRFSGHQFPNYSSELNVNALLLGDSALYLCASSRTTTRGETQYFGPGTRLLVL.

This chain joins TRBV7-2 and TRBJ1-1, with TRBD1 matching over 8 bases. The CDR3 consists of 14 residues. CDR1 and CDR2 from the germline V gene are SGHTA and FQGNSA. V was pared by 3 bases and J by 4 bases, with 4 bases of the junction left unmatched. CDR3 sequence: CASSFHRGATEAFF. In DNA, the CDR3 is TGTGCCAGCAGCTTTCACAGGGGGGCCACTGAAGCTTTCTTT.

This clone appeared a single time. V and J are TRBV7-9 and TRBJ1-2; the D gene is possibly TRBD1 (6 bases). The V gene lost 10 bases and the J gene lost 7 bases, with 22 bases spanning the gap. The CDR3 runs 14 residues. The germline V gene has CDR1 SEHNR and CDR2 FQNEAQ (reference sequence). CDR3 residues: CAIPRGEGESGYTF. CDR3 bases: TGTGCCATTCCCCGGGGAGAGGGGGAGTCTGGCTACACCTTC.

V is TRBV5-1 and J is TRBJ2-3, with 16 bases aligning to TRBD2. The CDR3 loop spans 18 amino acids. V lost 4 bases and J lost 1; bases outside the gene matches: 6. The germline gives CDR1 SGHRS, CDR2 YFSETQ. The CDR3 DNA follows: TGCGCCAGCAGCCCAGGGACTAGCGGGGGGGCCGGCACAGATACGCAGTATTTT. Translation gives CASSPGTSGGAGTDTQYF.

This chain joins TRBV6-1 and TRBJ2-1; 8 nucleotides agree with TRBD2. Germline assignment: CDR1 MNHNS and CDR2 SASEGT. CDR3 length equals 15 residues. Trimming removed 6 bases from V and 4 bases from J; junction bases left unmatched: 8. Here the CDR3 reads CASREVGGAYNEQFF. The CDR3 region has the DNA TGTGCCAGCAGAGAGGTCGGGGGGGCGTACAATGAGCAGTTCTTC.

The chain recombines TRBV5-1 with TRBJ2-3, with 7 bases lining up with TRBD2. The CDR3 length is 17 residues. Germline V lookup: CDR1 SGHRS, CDR2 YFSETQ. Trimming took 4 bases from V and 5 from J; bases not matched to a gene: 16. The CDR3 sequence is CASSPGDWAGGGDTQYF. In nucleotides, the CDR3 is TGCGCCAGCAGCCCGGGGGATTGGGCAGGCGGGGGAGATACGCAGTATTTT.

There are a few counts of this clone. The V gene is TRBV10-3, the J gene TRBJ2-3; perhaps TRBD1 as D (6 bases). The germline V and J ends were trimmed by 10 bases and 5 bases, with 19 bases remaining between them. This CDR3 is 14 amino acids long. Per germline, CDR1 ENHRY and CDR2 SYGVKD. CDR3 in amino acids: CATLSTGIRDTQYF. CDR3 DNA: TGTGCCACCCTCTCTACAGGGATAAGAGATACGCAGTATTTT.

V usage is TRBV5-1 and J usage is TRBJ2-1; D is possibly TRBD2 (5 bases). Trimming took 0 bases from V and 0 from J, leaving 19 bases between them. This CDR3 is built from 19 residues. Germline values: CDR1 SGHRS, CDR2 YFSETQ. The CDR3 is CASSLAYGLQLSSYNEQFF. CDR3 in DNA: TGCGCCAGCAGCTTGGCCTACGGACTTCAACTGAGCTCCTACAATGAGCAGTTCTTC.

In the case of this clone: Additional DNA sequences in this sample encode the identical CDR3. The chain has TRBV19 and TRBJ2-5, with 12 bases lining up with TRBD2. The V gene's germline CDR1 is LNHDA and CDR2 SQIVND (reference sequence). This CDR3 has 13 amino acids. Trimming cost V 9 bases and J 5 bases; bases outside gene matches: 4. The CDR3 DNA sequence: TGTGCCAGCTCGGGGACTAGCGGGGAGACCCAGTACTTC. Its protein is CASSGTSGETQYF. The complete variable domain, with remaining parts taken from reference TRBV19 and TRBJ2-5, reads DGGITQSPKYLFRKEGQNVTLSCEQNLNHDAMYWYRQDPGQGLRLIYYSQIVNDFQKGDIAEGYSVSREKKESFPLTVTSAQKNPTAFYLCASSGTSGETQYFGPGTRLLVL.

This clone was recorded a few times. The rearrangement joins TRBV10-3 to TRBJ2-4; 8 bases map to TRBD1. Germline trimming cut 6 bases from V and 7 bases from J; bases unmatched to any gene: 11. The CDR3 totals 15 residues. Germline loops: CDR1 ENHRY, CDR2 SYGVKD. In DNA, the CDR3 is TGTGCCATCAGGGAGGACAGGGTAAATAGTAACATTCAGTACTTC. This gives the protein CAIREDRVNSNIQYF.

This clone was recorded once. The J gene is TRBJ2-5, the V gene TRBV4-3, with unresolved D. The CDR3 is made up of 13 amino acids. Germline V gene sequence: CDR1 LGHNA, CDR2 YSLEER. Trimming pared 1 base from V and 2 bases from J, leaving 5 bases between. CDR3 protein: CASSQALQETQYF. CDR3 DNA: TGCGCCAGCAGCCAAGCACTTCAAGAGACCCAGTACTTC.

The J gene is TRBJ2-2, the V gene TRBV11-3, with TRBD2 matching 11 bases. The junction had 7 bases not matched to a gene; V was cut back by 5 bases and J by 5 bases. CDR1 SGHNT and CDR2 YENEEA come from the germline V gene. The length of the CDR3 is 16 residues. The CDR3 DNA follows: TGTGCCAGCAGCCAGACTAGCGGGGTAGAAACCGGGGAGCTGTTTTTT. Its protein is CASSQTSGVETGELFF.